One and the same sample provided the 24 T cell receptor beta chains below, sequenced in a study of human T cells and chemical hapten exposure. Time point specified: healthy volunteer bleed at 6 weeks. Extraction of total RNA was performed on unfractionated whole blood. Each CDR3 protein is one row after TCRdb ran MiXCR on the RACE reads. The sample shows approximately 79,000 distinct CDR3 sequences, around 8.7% of them seen only once. The sequenced sample consisted of whole blood. These TCRs come from a male donor in good health. Some clones in this sample may be carry-over from other donors' samples.

V is TRBV7-3 and J is TRBJ2-5, with no clear D. From germline, CDR1 is SGHTA and CDR2 FQGTGA. The V gene lost 4 bases and the J gene lost 5 bases, with 8 bases spanning the gap. This CDR3 region has 12 residues. CDR3 protein: CASSCLMETQYF. DNA for the CDR3: TGTGCCAGCAGCTGCCTGATGGAGACCCAGTACTTC.

On this clonotype: A much larger clone differs from this one at a single base, so this may be a read error. The chain is built from TRBV6-2 or TRBV6-3 and TRBJ2-7; tentatively, D is TRBD2 (5 bases). V was pared by 10 bases and J by 4 bases, with 14 bases between. Germline V gene sequence: CDR1 MNHEY, CDR2 SVGEGT. This CDR3 has 12 amino acids. This chain's CDR3 is CANRQGRYEQYF. CDR3 coding DNA: TGTGCCAACAGACAAGGGAGATACGAGCAGTACTTC.

The chain links TRBV5-1 to TRBJ2-7; 11 nucleotides match TRBD1. CDR1 is SGHRS, CDR2 YFSETQ, per germline. The CDR3 is 16 amino acids. After removal of 4 bases from V and 3 bases from J, the junction contained 9 bases not matched to a gene. CDR3 bases: TGCGCCAGCAGCACGGGGACAGGGGGTAGTCTCTACGAGCAGTACTTC. This codes for CASSTGTGGSLYEQYF.

This clonotype was recorded at least ten times. The rearrangement uses TRBV29-1 and TRBJ2-5; weak D call: TRBD1 (7 bases). The CDR3 sequence is 14 residues long. The germline gives CDR1 SQVTM, CDR2 ANQGSEA. V lost 3 bases and J 0 bases, leaving 11 bases between the germline ends. Written as DNA, the CDR3 is TGCAGCGTTGAGGAGGGGGCCAACCAAGAGACCCAGTACTTC. This translates into CSVEEGANQETQYF. The complete variable domain, with remaining parts taken from reference TRBV29-1 and TRBJ2-5, reads SAVISQKPSRDICQRGTSLTIQCQVDSQVTMMFWYRQQPGQSLTLIATANQGSEATYESGFVIDKFPISRPNLTFSTLTVSNMSPEDSSIYLCSVEEGANQETQYFGPGTRLLVL.

The rearrangement links TRBV7-3 to TRBJ1-1, with D maybe TRBD1 (5 bases). Germline CDR1 SGHTA, CDR2 FQGTGA. The ends were cut back, 4 bases at V and 1 base at J, with 7 bases in the middle. The CDR3 has 13 residues. CDR3 amino acids: CASSCTGNTEAFF. CDR3 in DNA: TGTGCCAGCAGCTGTACAGGGAACACTGAAGCTTTCTTT.

This chain uses TRBV7-6 with TRBJ1-5; 7 bases agree with TRBD1. The J segment lost 4 bases and the V segment lost 5 bases, leaving 8 bases of the junction unmatched. CDR1 SGHVS and CDR2 FNYEAQ come from the germline V gene. The CDR3 covers 15 residues. The CDR3 DNA is TGTGCCAGCAGCGCAGCCGGGACAGAAAATCAGCCCCAGCATTTT. Translating gives CASSAAGTENQPQHF.

This clonotype was counted between two and nine times. The rearrangement joins TRBV12-3 or TRBV12-4 to TRBJ1-5, with D uncertain. The CDR3 is 14 amino acids. V was clipped by 5 bases and J by 3 bases, with 11 bases between them. The DNA of the CDR3 is TGTGCCAGCAGTCAACAAATCTACAATCAGCCCCAGCATTTT. Its translation: CASSQQIYNQPQHF.

The chain links TRBV6-2 or TRBV6-3 to TRBJ1-1; D remains ambiguous. The V gene lost 10 bases and the J gene lost 1 base, with 13 bases spanning the gap. The CDR3 is made up of 13 amino acids. Germline V CDR1 and CDR2: MNHEY, SVGEGT. The CDR3 is CATRHGRNTEAFF. CDR3 DNA: TGTGCCACCAGGCACGGGAGGAACACTGAAGCTTTCTTT.

The chain has TRBV14 and TRBJ2-1; TRBD2 agrees at 9 bases. Trimming took 3 bases from V and 4 from J; bases not matched to a gene: 4. This CDR3 contains 15 residues. Germline V CDR1 and CDR2: SGHDN, FVKESK. The CDR3 is CASSHRLAGYNEQFF. DNA of the CDR3: TGTGCCAGCAGCCATCGGCTAGCGGGATACAATGAGCAGTTCTTC.

The chain is built from TRBV5-5 and TRBJ2-5; 9 nucleotides align to TRBD1. Germline CDR1 reads SGHKS; CDR2 reads YYEKEE (reference sequence). This CDR3 comprises 16 residues. The trim removed 4 bases at V and 1 base at J, leaving 8 bases unmatched. The CDR3 DNA reads TGTGCCAGCAGCAGGACAGGGGCCCTCACCCAAGAGACCCAGTACTTC. Translated, it gives CASSRTGALTQETQYF.

This clonotype was seen more than once but under ten times. The chain couples TRBV12-3 or TRBV12-4 to TRBJ2-1; D is uncertain. Between the trimmed V and J ends, which lost 3 bases and 4 bases, there was a span of 10 bases. This CDR3 is built from 14 residues. This CDR3 reads CASSFGSNYNEQFF. As DNA, the CDR3 is TGTGCCAGCAGTTTCGGCAGTAATTACAATGAGCAGTTCTTC.

This clonotype appeared a few times. This chain joins TRBV29-1 and TRBJ2-7; D might be TRBD1 or TRBD2, each matching 6 bases. This CDR3 comprises 12 residues. Trimming left V 4 bases short and J 2 bases short, with 9 bases between. Germline CDR1 is SQVTM and CDR2 is ANQGSEA. The DNA of the CDR3 is TGCAGCGTTGCAGGGGAGGCCTACGAGCAGTACTTC. It specifies CSVAGEAYEQYF.

V is TRBV7-8 and J is TRBJ2-4; 14 bases are a match to TRBD2. Per germline, CDR1 SGHVS and CDR2 FQNEAQ. The V and J ends lost 2 bases and 0 bases, in that order; junction bases with no gene match: 3. The CDR3 is made up of 18 amino acids. CDR3 DNA sequence: TGTGCCAGCAGCTTACCGGGACTAGCGGGAGAAGCCAAAAACATTCAGTACTTC. Its protein is CASSLPGLAGEAKNIQYF.

Here the CDR3 reads CASSLASGNQPQHF. In nucleotides, the CDR3 is TGTGCCAGCAGCTTGGCCTCAGGCAATCAGCCCCAGCATTTT. The gene calls are TRBV5-6 and TRBJ1-5; no clear D. The CDR3 covers 14 residues. V lost 0 bases, J lost 2 bases, and 6 bases lay in between. Per germline, CDR1 SGHDT and CDR2 YYEEEE.

For the CDR3, the DNA is TGCGCCAGCCCATCGTTGCCCCACGAGCAGTACTTC. Its translation: CASPSLPHEQYF. The rearrangement joins TRBV23-1 to TRBJ2-7; D is unresolved. TRBV23-1 is an ORF, and what it does is uncertain. The V and J ends lost 8 bases and 5 bases respectively, with 13 bases between them. There are 12 residues in the CDR3.

Many counts were recorded for this clonotype. The chain has TRBV27 and TRBJ1-2; tentative D call: TRBD1 (5 bases). The CDR3 totals 15 residues. CDR1 and CDR2 from the germline V gene are MNHEY and SMNVEV (reference sequence). V was trimmed by 5 bases and J by 0 bases, leaving 13 bases between them. CDR3 sequence (DNA): TGTGCCAGCAGTCCGCGCAGGGAAGCTAACTATGGCTACACCTTC. It codes for CASSPRREANYGYTF.

V and J are TRBV20-1 and TRBJ2-4, with 7 bases identical to TRBD2. Germline assignment: CDR1 DFQATT and CDR2 SNEGSKA (reference sequence). The CDR3 totals 12 residues. Unmatched junction bases numbered 8, after V lost 1 base and J lost 14 bases. CDR3 amino acids: CSARVEAGLKYF. Written as DNA, the CDR3 is TGCAGTGCTAGAGTTGAAGCGGGATTAAAGTACTTC.

The chain links TRBV6-2 or TRBV6-3 to TRBJ2-1; 7 bases fit TRBD1. J gave up 6 bases and V 7 bases, and 9 bases lay outside the gene matches. CDR3 size: 14 residues. Germline V CDR1 and CDR2: MNHEY, SVGEGT. CDR3 nucleotide sequence: TGTGCCAGCAATTCGGGACAGATCGTCAATGAGCAGTTCTTC. Amino acids: CASNSGQIVNEQFF.

The rearrangement links TRBV6-6 to TRBJ2-2; 9 bases are shared with TRBD1. The CDR3 is made up of 15 amino acids. In germline, CDR1 is MNHNY, CDR2 SVGAGI (reference sequence). With 7 bases clipped from V and 5 bases from J, the junction kept 8 bases outside the gene matches. The CDR3 here is CASITDRGGTGELFF. The CDR3 region has the DNA TGTGCCAGCATTACCGACAGGGGGGGTACCGGGGAGCTGTTTTTT.

In its sample, this clonotype was seen a few times. The chain couples TRBV12-3 or TRBV12-4 to TRBJ1-1; weak D call: TRBD1 (5 bases). Trimming shortened V by 5 bases and J by 7 bases, and 8 bases separated the two germline ends. This CDR3 contains 11 residues. The CDR3 DNA sequence: TGTGCCAGCAGTGGACACGATGAAGCTTTCTTT. Its translation is CASSGHDEAFF.

This chain uses TRBV25-1 with TRBJ1-2; weak D call: TRBD1 (5 bases). CDR3 length: 15 amino acids. Per germline, CDR1 MGHDK and CDR2 SYGVNS. V shed 5 bases and J shed 14 bases, with 27 bases lying between them. CDR3 coding DNA: TGTGCCAGCAGTTCCACCTTGGAGGGAAGGGGCCGACCTACCTTC. Residues: CASSSTLEGRGRPTF.

Only a few counts were recorded for this clonotype. V usage is TRBV4-3 and J usage is TRBJ2-1; the match to TRBD2 covers 8 bases. This CDR3 region has 15 residues. V gave up 3 bases and J gave up 1 base; unmatched junction bases: 2. Germline V gene lookup returns CDR1 LGHNA and CDR2 YSLEER. The CDR3: CASSQERESYNEQFF. In nucleotides, the CDR3 is TGCGCCAGCAGCCAGGAGCGGGAGTCCTACAATGAGCAGTTCTTC.

This clonotype was detected only a few times. In DNA form, the CDR3 reads TGTGCCAGCAGTAGGGACAGGCCCTCCTACAATGAGCAGTTCTTC. It codes for CASSRDRPSYNEQFF. V usage is TRBV2 and J usage is TRBJ2-1, with TRBD1 matching over 8 bases. The germline V gene has CDR1 SNHLY and CDR2 FYNNEI. The CDR3 covers 15 residues. V shed 5 bases, J shed 0 bases, and the junction held 3 bases outside the gene matches.

The chain couples TRBV20-1 to TRBJ1-1; perhaps TRBD1 as D (5 bases). V was shortened by 0 bases and J by 2 bases, with 13 bases between the two germline ends. The CDR3 contains 15 residues. Germline V gene lookup returns CDR1 DFQATT and CDR2 SNEGSKA (reference sequence). The CDR3, as DNA: TGCAGTGCTAGAGATCTGGAGGGGATAAACACTGAAGCTTTCTTT. Translating it yields CSARDLEGINTEAFF.